This TCR beta chain was found in a study of T-cell memory formation after mild COVID-19. Germline V lookup: CDR1 SGHTA, CDR2 FQGNSA. V was trimmed by 5 bases and J by 6 bases, leaving 12 bases between them. The CDR3 spans 13 residues. A single record per CDR3 protein comes from TCRdb applying MiXCR to the 5' RACE reads. The repertoire consists of roughly 350,000 distinct CDR3 sequences, with 25% to 30% occurring once and the leading ten covering approximately 13%. This clonotype was sampled from an adult woman who had mild COVID-19 (a few samples of this study predate the infection). Cell type and time point are not known. The rearrangement links TRBV7-2 to TRBJ2-3; D unresolved. Specimen: PBMCs or a T cell subset sorted from them (not recorded which). The CDR3 sequence is CASSNTPLDTQYF. Written as DNA, the CDR3 is TGTGCCAGCAGCAATACTCCCTTGGATACGCAGTATTTT.